This entry lists 29 T cell receptor beta chains sequenced from one sample in a study of blood T cell repertoires in COVID-19. The table came from immunoSEQ multiplex PCR; TCRdb's copy has only in-frame clones and leaves some out. The repertoire has over 75,000 clones, around nine tenths of them found once; the top ten carry more than 3.5%. Sequenced material: peripheral blood. These receptors all come from a human donor with COVID-19, enrolled during active disease. The donor label of this sample is uncertain.

This chain links TRBV4-2 with TRBJ2-7; 11 bases align to TRBD2. CDR3 length: 16 residues. Germline V CDR1 and CDR2: LGHNA, YNFKEQ. Unmatched junction bases numbered 6, after V lost 1 base and J lost 4 bases. CDR3 nucleotides: TGTGCCAGCAGCCAAGCTTCGCCTAGCGGGAGGTACGAGCAGTACTTC. This codes for CASSQASPSGRYEQYF.

The chain employs TRBV11-3 and TRBJ2-1; TRBD2 matches 15 bases. Per the germline V gene, CDR1 is SGHNT and CDR2 is YENEEA. The CDR3 contains 20 residues. With V trimmed by 0 bases and J by 8 bases, 14 bases remained unmatched. CDR3 coding DNA: TGTGCCAGCAGCTTAGAAGGTCTTTGGTGGGGGACTAGCGGGAGGTATGAGCAGTTCTTC. Encoded protein: CASSLEGLWWGTSGRYEQFF.

The count of this clone is one. The chain combines TRBV18 with TRBJ2-1; a weak D match, TRBD1 (6 bases). From germline, CDR1 is KGHSH and CDR2 LQKENI. CDR3 length: 15 residues. Deletions cut 5 bases from V and 7 bases from J, with 18 bases between. CDR3 sequence (DNA): TGTGCCAGCTCATTTACCGAGGACAGTGTAAATGAGCAGTTCTTC. Amino acids: CASSFTEDSVNEQFF.

The V call is TRBV7-9, the J call TRBJ2-1; D may be TRBD1 (7 bases). CDR1 and CDR2 from the germline V gene are SEHNR and FQNEAQ (reference sequence). V was cut by 5 bases and J by 1 base, with 15 bases left in between. The CDR3 length is 16 residues. The CDR3 sequence is CASSQGGGESYNEQFF. The CDR3 DNA sequence: TGTGCCAGCAGCCAGGGGGGCGGGGAATCCTACAATGAGCAGTTCTTC.

This clone is a singleton in its sample. V gene TRBV2 combines with J gene TRBJ1-2; D possibly corresponds to TRBD1 (6 bases). Germline V lookup: CDR1 SNHLY, CDR2 FYNNEI. The CDR3 sequence is 12 residues long. V lost 7 bases and J 4 bases, leaving 10 bases between the germline ends. CDR3 in DNA: TGTGCCAGCACCTCAGGGGTCTATGGCTACACCTTC. The encoded protein is CASTSGVYGYTF. The full variable domain, its missing parts supplied by reference TRBV2 and TRBJ1-2, is EPEVTQTPSHQVTQMGQEVILRCVPISNHLYFYWYRQILGQKVEFLVSFYNNEISEKSEIFDDQFSVERPDGSNFTLKIRSTKLEDSAMYFCASTSGVYGYTFGSGTRLTVV.

The chain joins TRBV4-1 to TRBJ1-1, with a possible D match to TRBD1 (5 bases). CDR1 is MGHRA and CDR2 is YSYEKL in the germline V gene. V was clipped by 3 bases and J by 0 bases, with 11 bases between them. The CDR3 is made up of 15 amino acids. CDR3 nucleotides: TGCGCCAGCAGCCAGGATAGGGGTATGAACACTGAAGCTTTCTTT. It specifies CASSQDRGMNTEAFF.

The chain combines TRBV5-6 with TRBJ1-2; D not resolved. CDR3 length equals 14 residues. Trimming removed 1 base at V and 4 bases at J, with 11 bases between. Germline CDR1 is SGHDT and CDR2 is YYEEEE. The CDR3 sequence: CASSLSPGSYGYTF. The CDR3 nucleotides read TGTGCCAGCAGCTTGAGTCCAGGCTCCTATGGCTACACCTTC.

The CDR3 DNA reads TGTGCCAGCAGCTTATTACAGGCTAATTCACCCCTCCACTTT. It yields the protein CASSLLQANSPLHF. The chain combines TRBV11-2 with TRBJ1-6; TRBD1 might be the D (5 bases). Trimming cost V 2 bases and J 6 bases, with 8 bases left between them. The germline gives CDR1 SGHAT, CDR2 FQNNGV. The CDR3 has 14 amino acids.

V gene TRBV4-2 combines with J gene TRBJ2-3, with 16 bases lining up with TRBD2. Per the germline V gene, CDR1 is LGHNA and CDR2 is YNFKEQ. The CDR3 has 17 residues. Losses at the gene ends were 4 bases for V and 7 bases for J; bases not matched to a gene: 8. The CDR3 reads CASSPEGLAGGLHTQYF. DNA for the CDR3: TGTGCCAGCAGCCCCGAGGGACTAGCGGGAGGGTTGCATACGCAGTATTTT.

CDR3 loop: CASSLSGGPLTQETQYF. The CDR3 DNA reads as TGCGCCAGCAGCTTGTCGGGGGGACCGCTGACCCAAGAGACCCAGTACTTC. V is TRBV5-1 and J is TRBJ2-5; 7 nucleotides match TRBD2. Germline V lookup: CDR1 SGHRS, CDR2 YFSETQ. Germline trimming cut 1 base from V and 1 base from J; bases unmatched to any gene: 10. This CDR3 has 17 amino acids.

The chain uses TRBV6-6 and TRBJ1-2; D not certain. The germline V and J ends were trimmed by 8 bases and 1 base, with 17 bases remaining between them. The CDR3 totals 15 residues. The germline CDR1 and CDR2 sequences are MNHNY and SVGAGI (reference sequence). This CDR3 is CASRRGSGINYGYTF. The CDR3 DNA is TGTGCCAGCCGCCGTGGTTCGGGGATTAACTATGGCTACACCTTC.

The chain couples TRBV18 to TRBJ1-1, with TRBD1 matching over 8 bases. The junction had 3 bases not matched to a gene; V was cut back by 0 bases and J by 3 bases. The germline V gene has CDR1 KGHSH and CDR2 LQKENI. The CDR3 is 15 residues long. CDR3 nucleotides: TGTGCCAGCTCACCACCTACAGGGGGGGACACTGAAGCTTTCTTT. Encoded protein: CASSPPTGGDTEAFF.

The chain carries TRBV11-2 and TRBJ1-2; possible D gene TRBD1, 6 bases. The CDR3 loop spans 15 amino acids. Trimming removed 1 base from V and 3 bases from J, with 12 bases in between. Germline V lookup: CDR1 SGHAT, CDR2 FQNNGV. CDR3 region: CASSLGQGLDYGYTF. DNA of the CDR3: TGTGCCAGCAGCTTAGGGCAGGGGCTGGACTATGGCTACACCTTC.

Here the CDR3 DNA reads TGTGCCAGCAGTTTATTGGGCGTCAATCAGCCCCAGCATTTT. Its translation: CASSLLGVNQPQHF. The rearrangement uses TRBV27 and TRBJ1-5; unclear D gene. There are 14 residues in the CDR3. Germline V lookup: CDR1 MNHEY, CDR2 SMNVEV (reference sequence). Trimming shortened V by 1 base and J by 3 bases, and 7 bases separated the two germline ends.

The rearrangement joins TRBV9 to TRBJ2-3; TRBD1 might be the D (6 bases). CDR3 length: 15 amino acids. Trimming left V 3 bases short and J 1 base short, with 12 bases between. Germline V gene sequence: CDR1 SGDLS, CDR2 YYNGEE. The CDR3 reads CASSATGHRTDTQYF. As DNA, the CDR3 is TGTGCCAGCAGCGCGACGGGACACCGCACAGATACGCAGTATTTT.

The chain couples TRBV12-5 to TRBJ2-2; 13 bases fit TRBD2. The length of the CDR3 is 18 residues. Germline lookup yields CDR1 LGHNT and CDR2 FRNRAP. With 3 bases clipped from V and 8 bases from J, the junction kept 12 bases outside the gene matches. The CDR3 protein is CASGLTTGLAGAEGELFF. CDR3 coding DNA: TGTGCTAGTGGTTTAACTACTGGACTAGCGGGGGCAGAAGGGGAGCTGTTTTTT.

In its sample, this clone was seen a few times. The sample contains more than one DNA sequence encoding this CDR3. This chain connects TRBV6-5 to TRBJ1-4; tentatively, D is TRBD1 (5 bases). Germline CDR1 MNHEY, CDR2 SVGAGI. The germline V and J ends were trimmed by 5 bases and 8 bases, with 9 bases remaining between them. This CDR3 comprises 12 residues. The CDR3 DNA sequence: TGTGCCAGCAGTCGCGGGGGGGAAAAACTGTTTTTT. Translated: CASSRGGEKLFF.

The chain employs TRBV24-1 and TRBJ2-1, with TRBD2 identical over 14 bases. V dropped 5 bases and J dropped 2; count of bases not matched to a gene: 10. The germline V gene encodes CDR1 KGHDR and CDR2 SFDVKD. There are 19 residues in the CDR3. CDR3 sequence reads: CATSVTSGREARPYNEQFF. The CDR3 region has the DNA TGTGCCACCAGTGTGACTAGCGGGAGGGAGGCGAGGCCCTACAATGAGCAGTTCTTC.

CDR3 sequence (DNA): TGTGCCAGCTTAAGGGGATCAGGGGCGGACGGGGGCAATCAGCCCCAGCATTTT. Residues: CASLRGSGADGGNQPQHF. The rearrangement links TRBV28 to TRBJ1-5, with D tentatively TRBD1 (6 bases). This CDR3 contains 18 residues. With 8 bases removed from V and 2 bases from J, the gap between germline ends came to 25 bases. Germline lookup yields CDR1 MDHEN and CDR2 SYDVKM.

The chain joins TRBV28 to TRBJ2-7, with TRBD1 as a possible D gene (5 bases). V was cut by 6 bases and J by 7 bases, with 19 bases left in between. The CDR3 is made up of 14 amino acids. Per germline, CDR1 MDHEN and CDR2 SYDVKM. In DNA form, the CDR3 reads TGTGCCAGCAGCCCGAGATCAGGGCCGGAGGAGCAGTACTTC. It translates to CASSPRSGPEEQYF.

This clone showed up just once. The chain has TRBV11-1 and TRBJ2-7, with D possibly being TRBD1 (6 bases). Trimming shortened V by 5 bases and J by 2 bases, and 10 bases separated the two germline ends. Germline V gives CDR1 SGHAT, CDR2 FQDESV (reference sequence). CDR3 length: 13 amino acids. The CDR3 region is CASSPDRTYEQYF. The DNA of the CDR3 is TGTGCCAGCAGCCCAGACAGGACCTACGAGCAGTACTTC.

The gene calls are TRBV6-5 and TRBJ2-5, with 12 bases that match TRBD2. CDR3 length: 15 amino acids. The ends lost 7 bases at V and 5 bases at J; junction bases unmatched: 8. CDR1 is MNHEY, CDR2 SVGAGI, per germline. The CDR3 loop is CASNSLAGGMETQYF. In DNA, the CDR3 is TGTGCCAGCAACTCACTAGCGGGGGGCATGGAGACCCAGTACTTC.

The chain employs TRBV5-4 and TRBJ1-2; 9 bases are shared with TRBD1. The CDR3 is 13 residues long. Per the germline V gene, CDR1 is SGHNT and CDR2 is YYREEE (reference sequence). V dropped 2 bases and J dropped 8; count of bases not matched to a gene: 4. For the CDR3, the DNA is TGTGCCAGCAGCTTCACAGGGGGCGGCGGCTACACCTTC. This gives the protein CASSFTGGGGYTF. Combining the CDR3 with reference TRBV5-4 and TRBJ1-2 gives the whole variable domain ETGVTQSPTHLIKTRGQQVTLRCSSQSGHNTVSWYQQALGQGPQFIFQYYREEENGRGNFPPRFSGLQFPNYSSELNVNALELDDSALYLCASSFTGGGGYTFGSGTRLTVV.

This sequence joins TRBV13 and TRBJ2-7; 7 positions agree with TRBD1. V shed 5 bases, J shed 6 bases, and the junction held 7 bases outside the gene matches. The CDR3 contains 13 residues. Germline-derived CDR1 and CDR2 are PRHDT and FYEKMQ (reference sequence). CDR3 in amino acids: CASSTETGTEQYF. CDR3 DNA sequence: TGTGCCAGCAGCACGGAGACAGGGACCGAGCAGTACTTC.

The rearrangement uses TRBV6-1 and TRBJ1-5; 8 nucleotides line up with TRBD1. From germline, CDR1 is MNHNS and CDR2 SASEGT. After removal of 2 bases from V and 2 bases from J, the junction contained 5 bases not matched to a gene. The CDR3 is made up of 16 amino acids. CDR3 residues: CASSESGQVGNQPQHF. As DNA, the CDR3 is TGTGCCAGCAGTGAATCGGGACAGGTGGGCAATCAGCCCCAGCATTTT.

This clone was seen only once. The chain uses TRBV5-1 and TRBJ1-3; perhaps TRBD1 as D (5 bases). V was pared by 2 bases and J by 2 bases, with 17 bases between. The germline V gene encodes CDR1 SGHRS and CDR2 YFSETQ. The CDR3 totals 17 residues. The CDR3 here is CASSFLHQGNPGNTIYF. DNA of the CDR3: TGCGCCAGCAGCTTCCTCCACCAGGGTAATCCTGGAAACACCATATATTTT.

This clone has only one observation. The rearrangement links TRBV19 to TRBJ1-1, with 7 positions matching TRBD1. This CDR3 has 15 amino acids. Per germline, CDR1 LNHDA and CDR2 SQIVND (reference sequence). With V trimmed by 5 bases and J by 5 bases, 11 bases remained unmatched. The CDR3 sequence is CASSPTPTGETEAFF. DNA for the CDR3: TGTGCCAGTAGTCCCACACCAACAGGGGAGACTGAAGCTTTCTTT.

The genes are TRBV7-9 and TRBJ1-2, with D unclear. Per the germline V gene, CDR1 is SEHNR and CDR2 is FQNEAQ (reference sequence). Trimming removed 0 bases at V and 7 bases at J, with 12 bases between. The CDR3 is 14 amino acids. This CDR3 reads CASSLAQAVGGYTF. The CDR3 DNA reads TGTGCCAGCAGCTTAGCGCAGGCAGTCGGTGGCTACACCTTC. Based on the CDR3 plus reference TRBV7-9 and TRBJ1-2, the full variable domain is DTGVSQNPRHKITKRGQNVTFRCDPISEHNRLYWYRQTLGQGPEFLTYFQNEAQLEKSRLLSDRFSAERPKGSFSTLEIQRTEQGDSAMYLCASSLAQAVGGYTFGSGTRLTVV.

The chain has TRBV6-5 and TRBJ1-6; D possibly corresponds to TRBD1 (6 bases). CDR3 length: 12 residues. In germline, CDR1 is MNHEY, CDR2 SVGAGI. Trimming cost V 2 bases and J 11 bases, with 7 bases left between them. As DNA, the CDR3 is TGTGCCAGCAGTTACGGACAGACACCCCTCCACTTT. Residues: CASSYGQTPLHF.